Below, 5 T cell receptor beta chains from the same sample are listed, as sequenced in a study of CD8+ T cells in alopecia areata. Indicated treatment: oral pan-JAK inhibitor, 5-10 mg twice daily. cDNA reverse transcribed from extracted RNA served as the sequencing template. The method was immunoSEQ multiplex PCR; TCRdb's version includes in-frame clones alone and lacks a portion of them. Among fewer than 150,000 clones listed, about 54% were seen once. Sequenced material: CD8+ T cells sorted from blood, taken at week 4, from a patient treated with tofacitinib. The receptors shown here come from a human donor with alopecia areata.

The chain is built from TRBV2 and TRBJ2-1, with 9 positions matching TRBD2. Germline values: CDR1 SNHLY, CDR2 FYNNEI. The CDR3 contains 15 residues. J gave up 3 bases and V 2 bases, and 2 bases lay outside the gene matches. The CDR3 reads CASSEKAGGYNEQFF. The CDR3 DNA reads TGTGCCAGCAGTGAAAAAGCGGGGGGCTACAATGAGCAGTTCTTC.

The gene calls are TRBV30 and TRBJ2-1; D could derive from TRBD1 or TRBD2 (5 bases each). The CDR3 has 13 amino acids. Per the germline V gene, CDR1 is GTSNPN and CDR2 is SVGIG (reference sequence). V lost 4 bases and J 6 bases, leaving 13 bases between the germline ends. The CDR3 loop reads CAWNPGTGNEQFF. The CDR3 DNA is TGTGCCTGGAACCCGGGGACGGGCAATGAGCAGTTCTTC. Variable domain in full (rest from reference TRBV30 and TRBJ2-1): SQTIHQWPATLVQPVGSPLSLECTVEGTSNPNLYWYRQAAGRGLQLLFYSVGIGQISSEVPQNLSASRPQDRQFILSSKKLLLSDSGFYLCAWNPGTGNEQFFGPGTRLTVL.

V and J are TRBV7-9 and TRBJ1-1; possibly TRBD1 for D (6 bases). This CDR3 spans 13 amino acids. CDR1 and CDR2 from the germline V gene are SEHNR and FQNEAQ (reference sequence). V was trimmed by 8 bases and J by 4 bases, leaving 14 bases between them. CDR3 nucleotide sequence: TGTGCCAGCGTTAAGGGGGAAAGCACTGAAGCTTTCTTT. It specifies CASVKGESTEAFF.

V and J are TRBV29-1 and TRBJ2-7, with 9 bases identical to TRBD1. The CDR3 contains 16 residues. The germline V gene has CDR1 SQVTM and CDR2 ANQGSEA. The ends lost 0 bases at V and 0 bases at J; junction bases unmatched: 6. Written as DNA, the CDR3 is TGCAGCGTTGAAGATCGGGACAGGGTGACCTCCTACGAGCAGTACTTC. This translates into CSVEDRDRVTSYEQYF.

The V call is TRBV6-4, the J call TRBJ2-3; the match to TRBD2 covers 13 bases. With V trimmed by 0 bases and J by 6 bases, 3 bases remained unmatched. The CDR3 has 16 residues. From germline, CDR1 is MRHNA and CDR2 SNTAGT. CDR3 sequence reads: CASSDSGTSGVDTQYF. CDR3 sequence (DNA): TGTGCCAGCAGTGACTCGGGGACTAGCGGGGTTGATACGCAGTATTTT.